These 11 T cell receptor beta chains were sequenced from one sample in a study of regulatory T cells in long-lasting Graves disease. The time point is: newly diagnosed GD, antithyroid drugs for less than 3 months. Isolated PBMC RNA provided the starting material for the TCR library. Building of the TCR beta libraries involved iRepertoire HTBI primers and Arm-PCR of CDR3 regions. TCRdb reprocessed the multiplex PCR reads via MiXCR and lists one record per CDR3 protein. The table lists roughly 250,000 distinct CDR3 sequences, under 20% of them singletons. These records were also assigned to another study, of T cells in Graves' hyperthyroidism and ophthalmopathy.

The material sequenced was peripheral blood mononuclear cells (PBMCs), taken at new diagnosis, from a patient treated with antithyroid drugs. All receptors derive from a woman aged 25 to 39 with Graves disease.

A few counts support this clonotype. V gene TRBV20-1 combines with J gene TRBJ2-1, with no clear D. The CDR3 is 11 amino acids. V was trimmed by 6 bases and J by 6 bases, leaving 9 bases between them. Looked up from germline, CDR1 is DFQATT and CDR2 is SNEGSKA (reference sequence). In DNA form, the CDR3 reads TGCAGTGCGTACGCCGGCAATGAGCAGTTCTTC. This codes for CSAYAGNEQFF.

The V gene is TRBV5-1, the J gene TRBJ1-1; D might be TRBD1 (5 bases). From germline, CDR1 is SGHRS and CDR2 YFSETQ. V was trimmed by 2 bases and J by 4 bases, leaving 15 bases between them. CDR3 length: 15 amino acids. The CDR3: CASSLGASFGTEAFF. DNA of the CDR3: TGCGCCAGCAGCTTAGGGGCCTCGTTCGGCACTGAAGCTTTCTTT.

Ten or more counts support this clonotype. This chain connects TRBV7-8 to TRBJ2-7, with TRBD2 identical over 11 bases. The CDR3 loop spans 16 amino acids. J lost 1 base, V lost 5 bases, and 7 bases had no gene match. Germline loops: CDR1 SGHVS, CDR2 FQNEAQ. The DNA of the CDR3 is TGTGCCAGCAGCAGGGGACTAGCGGAAACATCCTACGAGCAGTACTTC. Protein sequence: CASSRGLAETSYEQYF. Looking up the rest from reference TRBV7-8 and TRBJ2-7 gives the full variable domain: GAGVSQSPRYKVAKRGQDVALRCDPISGHVSLFWYQQALGQGPEFLTYFQNEAQLDKSGLPSDRFFAERPEGSVSTLKIQRTQQEDSAVYLCASSRGLAETSYEQYFGPGTRLTVT.

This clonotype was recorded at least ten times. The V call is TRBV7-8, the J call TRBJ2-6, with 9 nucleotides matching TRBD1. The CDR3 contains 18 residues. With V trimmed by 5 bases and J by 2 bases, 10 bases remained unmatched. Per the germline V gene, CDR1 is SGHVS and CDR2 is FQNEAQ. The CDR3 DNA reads TGTGCCAGCAGCCCTTGGACAGGGGCCGCCGCTGGGGCCAACGTCCTGACTTTC. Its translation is CASSPWTGAAAGANVLTF.

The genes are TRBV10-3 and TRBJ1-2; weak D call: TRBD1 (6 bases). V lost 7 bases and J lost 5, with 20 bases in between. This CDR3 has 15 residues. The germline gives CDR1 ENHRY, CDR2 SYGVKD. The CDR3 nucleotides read TGTGCCATCATAGGTGGGGGACAAATAGTTTATGGCTACACCTTC. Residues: CAIIGGGQIVYGYTF.

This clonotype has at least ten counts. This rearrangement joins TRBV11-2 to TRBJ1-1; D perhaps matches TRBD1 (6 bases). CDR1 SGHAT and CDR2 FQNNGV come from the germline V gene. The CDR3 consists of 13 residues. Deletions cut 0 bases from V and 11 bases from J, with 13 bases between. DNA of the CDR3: TGTGCCAGCAGCTTAGATCGGGGGGCAGGGGCTTTCTTT. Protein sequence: CASSLDRGAGAFF. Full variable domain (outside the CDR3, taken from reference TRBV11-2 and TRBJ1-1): EAGVAQSPRYKIIEKRQSVAFWCNPISGHATLYWYQQILGQGPKLLIQFQNNGVVDDSQLPKDRFSAERLKGVDSTLKIQPAKLEDSAVYLCASSLDRGAGAFFGQGTRLTVV.

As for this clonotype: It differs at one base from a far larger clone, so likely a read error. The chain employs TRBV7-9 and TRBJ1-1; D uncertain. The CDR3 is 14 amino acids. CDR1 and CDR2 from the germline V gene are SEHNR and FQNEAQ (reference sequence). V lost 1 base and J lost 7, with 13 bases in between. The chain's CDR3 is CASSLVSGPSEAFF. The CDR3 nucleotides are TGTGCCAGCAGCTTAGTTAGCGGACCGAGTGAAGCTTTCTTT.

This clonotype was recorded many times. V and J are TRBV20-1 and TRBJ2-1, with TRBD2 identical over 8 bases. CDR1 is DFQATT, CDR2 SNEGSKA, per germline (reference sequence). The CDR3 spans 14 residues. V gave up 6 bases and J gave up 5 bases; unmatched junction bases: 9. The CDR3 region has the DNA TGCAGTGCCCCGCGAGCGGGGGCAAACAATGAGCAGTTCTTC. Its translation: CSAPRAGANNEQFF.

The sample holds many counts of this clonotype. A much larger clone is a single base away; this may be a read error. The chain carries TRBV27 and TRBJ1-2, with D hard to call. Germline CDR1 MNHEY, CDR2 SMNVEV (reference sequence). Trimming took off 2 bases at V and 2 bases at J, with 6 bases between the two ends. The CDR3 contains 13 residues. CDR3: CASSLARNYGYTF. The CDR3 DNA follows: TGTGCCAGCAGTTTAGCCAGGAACTATGGCTACACCTTC.

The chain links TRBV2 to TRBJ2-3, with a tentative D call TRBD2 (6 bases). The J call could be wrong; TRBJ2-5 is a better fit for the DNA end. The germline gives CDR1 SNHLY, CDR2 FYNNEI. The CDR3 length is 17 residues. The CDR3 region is CASSENVGPRGGETQYF. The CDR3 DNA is TGTGCCAGCAGTGAAAACGTCGGGCCTCGTGGAGGGGAGACCCAGTACTTC.

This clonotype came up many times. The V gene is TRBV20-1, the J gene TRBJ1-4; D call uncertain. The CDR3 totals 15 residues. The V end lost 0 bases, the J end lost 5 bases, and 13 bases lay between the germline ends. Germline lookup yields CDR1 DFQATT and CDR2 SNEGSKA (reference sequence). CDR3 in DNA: TGCAGTGCTAGAGATCCCGTCAGCCCAAATGAAAAACTGTTTTTT. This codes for CSARDPVSPNEKLFF.